Each of the 17 T cell receptor beta chains below was sequenced from the same sample in a study of cytomegalovirus exposure and HLA in healthy donors. Primers included in the PCR were 60 Vbeta and 13 Jbeta primers. TCRdb's copy holds only in-frame clones and misses some; the assay was immunoSEQ multiplex PCR. The sample has over 150,000 clones, around four fifths seen once. The specimen sequenced was PBMCs. All receptors derive from a woman between 45 and 65 years old in good health and CMV-seronegative.

The chain couples TRBV11-2 to TRBJ2-3, with D possibly being TRBD2 (6 bases). Germline-derived CDR1 and CDR2 are SGHAT and FQNNGV. The CDR3 totals 15 residues. The V end lost 1 base, the J end lost 8 bases, and 16 bases lay between the germline ends. The CDR3 sequence is CASSLGLAVVITQYF. The CDR3 coding sequence is TGTGCCAGCAGCTTAGGATTAGCGGTGGTGATTACGCAGTATTTT.

The rearrangement links TRBV4-2 to TRBJ1-2, with 8 bases fitting TRBD1. The length of the CDR3 is 15 residues. Unmatched junction bases numbered 10, after V lost 8 bases and J lost 2 bases. Germline V lookup: CDR1 LGHNA, CDR2 YNFKEQ. CDR3 amino acids: CASSAIRGQNYGYTF. CDR3 coding DNA: TGTGCCAGCTCGGCGATCAGGGGGCAGAACTATGGCTACACCTTC.

The V call is TRBV4-2, the J call TRBJ1-6, with TRBD1 matching 8 bases. V was pared by 2 bases and J by 4 bases, with 16 bases of the junction left unmatched. The V gene's germline CDR1 is LGHNA and CDR2 YNFKEQ. The CDR3 is 20 residues long. The CDR3 region has the DNA TGTGCCAGCAGCCAAAGTGGGGGGCAGGGGGCCATTGTTTATAATTCACCCCTCCACTTT. Its protein is CASSQSGGQGAIVYNSPLHF.

V is TRBV2 and J is TRBJ2-7, with a tentative D call TRBD2 (5 bases). V gave up 5 bases and J gave up 2 bases, with 13 bases separating them. CDR3 length: 14 amino acids. Germline V CDR1 and CDR2: SNHLY, FYNNEI. The CDR3 sequence is CASSSSSFAYEQYF. The CDR3 bases are TGTGCCAGCAGTTCTAGCAGTTTCGCCTACGAGCAGTACTTC.

The V gene is TRBV11-2, the J gene TRBJ2-1; TRBD2 is a possible D gene (6 bases). CDR1 and CDR2 (germline): SGHAT, FQNNGV. This CDR3 comprises 15 residues. The V end was cut by 4 bases, the J end by 4 bases, with 14 bases between. CDR3 coding DNA: TGTGCCAGCAGCTGGGGCGGGACGGAATACAATGAGCAGTTCTTC. It yields the protein CASSWGGTEYNEQFF. Full variable domain (outside the CDR3, taken from reference TRBV11-2 and TRBJ2-1): EAGVAQSPRYKIIEKRQSVAFWCNPISGHATLYWYQQILGQGPKLLIQFQNNGVVDDSQLPKDRFSAERLKGVDSTLKIQPAKLEDSAVYLCASSWGGTEYNEQFFGPGTRLTVL.

The CDR3 sequence: CASSSRDNSPTNEKLFF. CDR3 in DNA: TGCGCCAGCAGCTCCCGGGACAACTCCCCAACTAATGAAAAACTGTTTTTT. The chain joins TRBV5-1 to TRBJ1-4; D is possibly TRBD1 (6 bases). There are 17 residues in the CDR3. Between the trimmed V and J ends, which lost 3 bases and 0 bases, there was a span of 15 bases. Germline CDR1 is SGHRS and CDR2 is YFSETQ.

The chain links TRBV11-3 to TRBJ2-7; 7 nucleotides align to TRBD1. Trimming cost V 2 bases and J 2 bases; bases outside gene matches: 3. Germline V gene lookup returns CDR1 SGHNT and CDR2 YENEEA. This CDR3 spans 14 amino acids. The CDR3 DNA is TGTGCCAGCAGCTTAAGTGGGACAGCCTACGAGCAGTACTTC. Translation: CASSLSGTAYEQYF.

CDR3 in DNA: TGTGCCAGCAGCGACTACAGGGAAGGTCTCTATGGCTACACCTTC. It specifies CASSDYREGLYGYTF. J is TRBJ1-2 and V is TRBV9, with a weak D call TRBD1 (6 bases). Germline V gene data show CDR1 as SGDLS and CDR2 as YYNGEE. The CDR3 covers 15 residues. Trimming took 3 bases from V and 4 from J, leaving 16 bases between them.

V is TRBV7-2 and J is TRBJ2-5, with 9 bases that match TRBD2. The V and J ends lost 5 bases and 5 bases, in that order; junction bases with no gene match: 6. CDR3 length equals 14 residues. Germline V CDR1 and CDR2: SGHTA, FQGNSA. The DNA of the CDR3 is TGTGCCAGCAGCCGCGGGGGGGGCGGGGAGACCCAGTACTTC. The encoded protein is CASSRGGGGETQYF.

This clone was detected only a few times. This chain joins TRBV7-2 and TRBJ2-3, with 11 bases aligning to TRBD2. Germline CDR1 SGHTA, CDR2 FQGNSA. The ends lost 4 bases at V and 5 bases at J; junction bases unmatched: 11. This CDR3 comprises 17 residues. Here the CDR3 reads CASSSTLSGRAGDTQYF. The CDR3 coding sequence is TGTGCCAGCAGCTCCACTCTTAGCGGGAGGGCCGGAGATACGCAGTATTTT.

This chain connects TRBV7-8 to TRBJ1-5; tentative D call: TRBD1 (5 bases). The germline gives CDR1 SGHVS, CDR2 FQNEAQ. This CDR3 is 12 amino acids long. Trimming removed 5 bases at V and 5 bases at J, with 7 bases between. CDR3 sequence reads: CASSPGYQPQHF. The CDR3, as DNA: TGTGCCAGCAGCCCAGGGTATCAGCCCCAGCATTTT.

The rearrangement links TRBV27 to TRBJ1-3, with 7 bases lining up with TRBD1. This CDR3 is 15 amino acids long. Trimming cost V 5 bases and J 2 bases; bases outside gene matches: 6. Germline-derived CDR1 and CDR2 are MNHEY and SMNVEV (reference sequence). CDR3 in DNA: TGTGCCAGCAGTCTAACAGGGGTCCCTGGAAACACCATATATTTT. It yields the protein CASSLTGVPGNTIYF.

Only a few counts were recorded for this clone. The chain uses TRBV19 and TRBJ2-7, with D maybe TRBD2 (5 bases). CDR3 length equals 14 residues. Germline CDR1 is LNHDA and CDR2 is SQIVND (reference sequence). Between the trimmed V and J ends, which lost 3 bases and 2 bases, there was a span of 11 bases. The CDR3 DNA follows: TGTGCCAGTAGTATCCGTGACGGGACCTACGAGCAGTACTTC. This codes for CASSIRDGTYEQYF.

A word on this clone: Other DNA sequences in this sample translate to the same CDR3. The chain combines TRBV29-1 with TRBJ2-5; TRBD1 matches 7 bases. CDR1 is SQVTM and CDR2 is ANQGSEA in the germline V gene. The CDR3 extends over 12 amino acids. After removal of 5 bases from V and 3 bases from J, the junction contained 3 bases not matched to a gene. The CDR3 DNA is TGCAGCGTTTCAGGGGGAGAAGAGACCCAGTACTTC. Protein: CSVSGGEETQYF.

This clone has only one observation. V gene TRBV11-3 combines with J gene TRBJ2-7; 8 nucleotides line up with TRBD2. The junction had 4 bases not matched to a gene; V was cut back by 2 bases and J by 4 bases. The germline gives CDR1 SGHNT, CDR2 YENEEA. The CDR3 extends over 14 amino acids. The CDR3 here is CASSLSGGTYEQYF. CDR3 DNA sequence: TGTGCCAGCAGCTTATCGGGAGGGACGTACGAGCAGTACTTC.

The chain carries TRBV6-5 and TRBJ2-4; D unresolved. The CDR3 consists of 14 residues. Germline V gene lookup returns CDR1 MNHEY and CDR2 SVGAGI. Deletions cut 6 bases from V and 4 bases from J, with 13 bases between. The DNA for the CDR3 is TGTGCCAGCAGAAAGAAGAACAAAAAAAACATTCAGTACTTC. Residues: CASRKKNKKNIQYF.

The chain uses TRBV9 and TRBJ1-3; unclear D gene. Trimming took 0 bases from V and 0 from J, leaving 13 bases between them. There are 17 residues in the CDR3. Germline CDR1 is SGDLS and CDR2 is YYNGEE. The CDR3 reads CASSVGPGESSGNTIYF. In DNA, the CDR3 is TGTGCCAGCAGCGTAGGTCCTGGAGAAAGCTCTGGAAACACCATATATTTT.